The clone carrying this T cell receptor (beta chain) has a handful of counts. Its antigen remains unknown. TCRdb reprocessed the RT-PCR reads via MiXCR and lists one record per CDR3 protein. The table lists fewer than 200,000 distinct CDR3 sequences, around 9% of them singletons. This record comes from a study of response to subunit inactivated influenza vaccine. The study's findings and limits: The study's authors posited that every seasonal influenza vaccination enlists few new T cells.

Trimming took 6 bases from V and 10 from J; bases not matched to a gene: 5. The CDR3 is 12 amino acids. From germline, CDR1 is SEHNR and CDR2 FQNEAQ (reference sequence). The chain is built from TRBV7-9 and TRBJ2-1; TRBD1 agrees at 8 bases. The starting material was non-naive T cells sorted from PBMCs, obtained on the day of vaccination. The TCR comes from a man aged 50-59 years who received an inactivated influenza vaccine. The CDR3 DNA is TGTGCCAGCAGTTATACAGGGGGGGAGCAGTTCTTC. Translation gives CASSYTGGEQFF.